One and the same sample provided the 21 T cell receptor beta chains below, sequenced in a study of cytomegalovirus exposure and HLA in healthy donors. PCR employed 60 Vbeta and 13 Jbeta primers. TCRdb keeps only in-frame clones here, not all; method: immunoSEQ multiplex PCR. The repertoire holds 200,000 or so clones, roughly 74% seen once, with 4.5% to 7.5% in the top ten. The sequencing input was PBMCs. The receptors derive from a woman in her twenties or thirties in good health and CMV-seropositive.

The chain has TRBV15 and TRBJ2-2; weak D call: TRBD1 (6 bases). The length of the CDR3 is 14 residues. Between the trimmed V and J ends, which lost 8 bases and 1 base, there was a span of 11 bases. Germline CDR1 reads LNHNV; CDR2 reads YYDKDF (reference sequence). The CDR3 DNA sequence: TGTGCCACCTCAGAGGGGGTGAACACCGGGGAGCTGTTTTTT. It codes for CATSEGVNTGELFF.

The rearrangement uses TRBV19 and TRBJ1-5, with a weak D call TRBD1 (5 bases). V lost 7 bases and J lost 4, with 11 bases in between. CDR1 is LNHDA, CDR2 SQIVND, per germline (reference sequence). The CDR3 runs to 13 residues. CDR3 DNA: TGTGCCAGTAATTCAGGGCTGAATCAGCCCCAGCATTTT. Translation: CASNSGLNQPQHF.

This rearrangement joins TRBV7-9 to TRBJ1-2; 7 bases match TRBD1. J gave up 2 bases and V 4 bases, and 4 bases lay outside the gene matches. This CDR3 region has 14 residues. Per germline, CDR1 SEHNR and CDR2 FQNEAQ (reference sequence). The CDR3 nucleotides read TGTGCCAGCAGCTCCACAGGGGCCAACTATGGCTACACCTTC. Translated, it gives CASSSTGANYGYTF.

A note on this clone: No conserved phenylalanine or tryptophan is present at the end of the CDR3, so a read error is the likely explanation. The limits of the CDR3 on the DNA are not certain, so only TCRdb's listed CDR3 is given. The CDR3 sequence: CASSPTKRLAGLLI. The rearrangement joins TRBV28 to TRBJ2-7; the DNA was not used to check the table's D call, TRBD2. The CDR3 length equals 14 residues, ends included. Germline lookup yields CDR1 MDHEN and CDR2 SYDVKM.

V gene TRBV7-6 combines with J gene TRBJ1-3, with no clear D. The germline V gene encodes CDR1 SGHVS and CDR2 FNYEAQ. The CDR3 totals 16 residues. Between the trimmed V and J ends, which lost 6 bases and 0 bases, there was a span of 15 bases. The CDR3 DNA sequence: TGTGCCAGCAGTCCTGCTCGACTGTTCTCTGGAAACACCATATATTTT. This sequence encodes CASSPARLFSGNTIYF. The full variable domain, with the rest looked up from reference TRBV7-6 and TRBJ1-3, is GAGVSQSPRYKVTKRGQDVALRCDPISGHVSLYWYRQALGQGPEFLTYFNYEAQQDKSGLPNDRFSAERPEGSISTLTIQRTEQRDSAMYRCASSPARLFSGNTIYFGEGSWLTVV.

The chain has TRBV19 and TRBJ1-5; D perhaps matches TRBD1 (5 bases). Trimming stripped 7 bases from V and 5 bases from J, with 21 bases between. There are 16 residues in the CDR3. Germline V gene lookup returns CDR1 LNHDA and CDR2 SQIVND (reference sequence). CDR3 coding DNA: TGTGCCAGTAACCCTAACCTTCGACAGCCTGATCAGCCCCAGCATTTT. The encoded protein is CASNPNLRQPDQPQHF.

The genes are TRBV4-3 and TRBJ2-7; 8 bases match TRBD2. With 4 bases clipped from V and 1 base from J, the junction kept 3 bases outside the gene matches. The CDR3 sequence is 14 residues long. The germline V gene has CDR1 LGHNA and CDR2 YSLEER. CDR3 in amino acids: CASSRSGASYEQYF. The CDR3, as DNA: TGCGCCAGCAGCCGTAGCGGGGCGTCCTACGAGCAGTACTTC.

V and J are TRBV7-2 and TRBJ2-1, with a possible D match to TRBD2 (6 bases). Trimming removed 6 bases from V and 0 bases from J, with 15 bases in between. From germline, CDR1 is SGHTA and CDR2 FQGNSA. The CDR3 has 16 amino acids. CDR3 region: CASRRRAGSSYNEQFF. The CDR3 bases are TGTGCCAGCAGGAGAAGGGCCGGGAGCTCCTACAATGAGCAGTTCTTC. Filled out from reference TRBV7-2 and TRBJ2-1, the complete variable domain reads GAGVSQSPSNKVTEKGKDVELRCDPISGHTALYWYRQSLGQGLEFLIYFQGNSAPDKSGLPSDRFSAERTGGSVSTLTIQRTQQEDSAVYLCASRRRAGSSYNEQFFGPGTRLTVL.

Written as DNA, the CDR3 is TGTGCCAGCAGCTCATTAGTGAAGAGGTGGCCTTTCTTT. Its translation: CASSSLVKRWPFF. This chain links TRBV11-1 with TRBJ1-1; unclear D gene. CDR3 size: 13 residues. The ends were cut back, 4 bases at V and 12 bases at J, with 18 bases in the middle. Germline lookup yields CDR1 SGHAT and CDR2 FQDESV (reference sequence).

The chain carries TRBV18 and TRBJ2-5, with D unresolved. V lost 4 bases and J lost 0, with 6 bases in between. This CDR3 is 13 amino acids long. Germline V lookup: CDR1 KGHSH, CDR2 LQKENI. The CDR3 sequence is CASSLAYQETQYF. Written as DNA, the CDR3 is TGTGCCAGCTCACTCGCGTACCAAGAGACCCAGTACTTC.

This chain joins TRBV5-6 and TRBJ2-7; TRBD1 agrees at 8 bases. Germline-derived CDR1 and CDR2 are SGHDT and YYEEEE. J was trimmed by 3 bases and V by 4 bases; bases with no gene match: 9. The CDR3 is 15 amino acids. The CDR3, as DNA: TGTGCCAGCAGCCCGTTTCCAGGGGGCAGCTACGAGCAGTACTTC. It is translated as CASSPFPGGSYEQYF.

This chain links TRBV18 with TRBJ1-3; D is possibly TRBD1 (5 bases). Germline V gene lookup returns CDR1 KGHSH and CDR2 LQKENI. This CDR3 has 15 amino acids. V lost 4 bases to trimming and J lost 9 bases, with 19 bases between them. The CDR3 bases are TGTGCCAGCTCACAAAAGGGGAACATGGACGGCACCATATATTTT. This gives the protein CASSQKGNMDGTIYF.

The chain joins TRBV11-3 to TRBJ2-1; D remains ambiguous. Germline V CDR1 and CDR2: SGHNT, YENEEA. Trimming shortened V by 3 bases and J by 8 bases, and 8 bases separated the two germline ends. The CDR3 covers 12 residues. For the CDR3, the DNA is TGTGCCAGCAGCTTGCTCGGTTATGAGCAGTTCTTC. Translating it yields CASSLLGYEQFF.

V is TRBV9 and J is TRBJ1-5; 9 bases are shared with TRBD1. This CDR3 is 15 amino acids long. Germline CDR1 is SGDLS and CDR2 is YYNGEE. V lost 2 bases, J lost 3 bases, and 3 bases stayed unmatched. The CDR3 DNA sequence: TGTGCCAGCAGCGTGACAGGGGGTATCAATCAGCCCCAGCATTTT. Its protein product is CASSVTGGINQPQHF.

This sequence joins TRBV6-1 and TRBJ2-3; the match to TRBD2 covers 11 bases. Trimming took 3 bases from V and 3 from J; bases not matched to a gene: 8. The V gene's germline CDR1 is MNHNS and CDR2 SASEGT. CDR3 length: 17 amino acids. The CDR3 sequence: CASSEDIAGGPTDTQYF. CDR3 coding DNA: TGTGCCAGCAGTGAGGATATAGCGGGGGGGCCTACAGATACGCAGTATTTT.

This sequence joins TRBV15 and TRBJ1-6; no firm D call. This CDR3 is 17 amino acids long. Germline V lookup: CDR1 LNHNV, CDR2 YYDKDF (reference sequence). V gave up 6 bases and J gave up 0 bases, with 15 bases separating them. CDR3 in amino acids: CATSREAGLSYNSPLHF. In nucleotides, the CDR3 is TGTGCCACCAGTCGGGAGGCAGGACTCTCCTATAATTCACCCCTCCACTTT.

This chain uses TRBV7-2 with TRBJ2-3; 7 bases align to TRBD2. The CDR3 contains 17 residues. Germline CDR1 SGHTA, CDR2 FQGNSA. V lost 3 bases, J lost 2 bases, and 11 bases stayed unmatched. CDR3 coding DNA: TGTGCCAGCAGCTTGGGTGGGAGGGCCCTCGACACAGATACGCAGTATTTT. Its translation is CASSLGGRALDTDTQYF.

In nucleotides, the CDR3 is TGTGCCAGCAGTTCGAGAGAGCAGTACTTC. This codes for CASSSREQYF. The rearrangement uses TRBV2 and TRBJ2-7; no reliable D call. The CDR3 covers 10 residues. Trimming took 5 bases from V and 7 from J, leaving 6 bases between them. Germline CDR1 reads SNHLY; CDR2 reads FYNNEI.

The chain links TRBV7-6 to TRBJ1-2, with 7 nucleotides matching TRBD1. The CDR3 has 13 residues. In germline, CDR1 is SGHVS, CDR2 FNYEAQ. V trimming: 2 bases; J trimming: 6 bases; junction bases outside the gene matches: 3. CDR3 sequence: CASSLTDRDGYTF. The DNA for the CDR3 is TGTGCCAGCAGCTTAACCGACAGGGATGGCTACACCTTC. Looking up the rest from reference TRBV7-6 and TRBJ1-2 gives the full variable domain: GAGVSQSPRYKVTKRGQDVALRCDPISGHVSLYWYRQALGQGPEFLTYFNYEAQQDKSGLPNDRFSAERPEGSISTLTIQRTEQRDSAMYRCASSLTDRDGYTFGSGTRLTVV.

Written as DNA, the CDR3 is TGTGCCAGCAGCAAAGACAGGATCTCCTACGAGCAGTACTTC. Its translation is CASSKDRISYEQYF. The V and J genes are TRBV21-1 and TRBJ2-7; the table calls TRBD1, which could not be checked here. TRBV21-1 corresponds to a pseudogene. CDR3 length: 14 amino acids.

The CDR3 DNA follows: TGTGCCAGCAGCAGGGACACGGGCTACGAGCAGTACTTC. The encoded protein is CASSRDTGYEQYF. The rearrangement uses TRBV7-2 and TRBJ2-7, with D tentatively TRBD1 (6 bases). The germline V gene encodes CDR1 SGHTA and CDR2 FQGNSA. V lost 5 bases, J lost 3 bases, and 11 bases lay in between. The CDR3 is 13 amino acids.